This is a list of T cell receptor beta chains from one sample in a study of blood T cell repertoires in COVID-19. Clones were read by immunoSEQ multiplex PCR, and TCRdb kept only the in-frame ones, dropping some. The sample has about 250,000 clones, roughly 84% seen once. The specimen was peripheral blood. The receptors originated from a person aged 65 to 79 with COVID-19, enrolled during active disease. The CDR3 runs from the conserved cysteine through the conserved F or W. The D gene is left open where the match is weak. The size of a clone is reported for some rows only, either as once, few or many, or as a class for expanded clones.

size: NA
V: TRBV7-9
J: TRBJ2-2
D: TRBD2
DNA: TGTGCCAGCAGCTCTAGCGGGAGAGGGCACGGGGAGCTGTTTTTT
CDR3: CASSSSGRGHGELFF

size: NA
V: TRBV6-5
J: TRBJ2-7
D: TRBD2
DNA: TGTGCCAGCAACGGACTAGCGGGAGGACCCTACGAGCAGTACTTC
CDR3: CASNGLAGGPYEQYF

size: NA
V: TRBV18
J: TRBJ2-2
D: NA
DNA: TGTGCCAGCTACAAAACCGGGAAAAACACCGGGGAGCTGTTTTTT
CDR3: CASYKTGKNTGELFF

size: few
V: TRBV10-3
J: TRBJ1-6
D: TRBD1
DNA: TGTGCCATCAGGTGGGACAGGGATAATTCACCCCTCCACTTT
CDR3: CAIRWDRDNSPLHF

size: NA
V: TRBV21-1
J: TRBJ2-7
D: NA
DNA: TGTGCCAGCATTAAGGGTGGCCGAGACAGGGTATTCTACGAGCAGTACTTC
CDR3: CASIKGGRDRVFYEQYF

size: NA
V: TRBV28
J: TRBJ1-2
D: TRBD1
DNA: TGTGCCAGCAGTTACAGGGGATTTGGAGGCTACACCTTC
CDR3: CASSYRGFGGYTF

size: many
V: TRBV2
J: TRBJ1-1
D: NA
DNA: TGTGCCAGCAGGCGCGACAGCGCCACCGAAGCTTTCTTT
CDR3: CASRRDSATEAFF

size: NA
V: TRBV2
J: TRBJ1-1
D: NA
DNA: TGTGCCAGCAGTCAGGGGAACACTGAAGCTTTCTTT
CDR3: CASSQGNTEAFF

size: NA
V: TRBV5-1
J: TRBJ2-2
D: TRBD2
DNA: TGCGCCAGCAGCTTGACTAGCGGGGGGGACGACACCGGGGAGCTGTTTTTT
CDR3: CASSLTSGGDDTGELFF

size: NA
V: TRBV7-2
J: TRBJ2-2
D: NA
DNA: TGTGCCAGCAGCTTAGGTCAGGCTAACACCGGGGAGCTGTTTTTT
CDR3: CASSLGQANTGELFF

size: NA
V: TRBV3-1/TRBV3-2
J: TRBJ1-2
D: TRBD1
DNA: TGTGCCAGCAGCCCCCAGGGGGGCTATGGCTACACCTTC
CDR3: CASSPQGGYGYTF

size: once
V: TRBV5-4
J: TRBJ1-1
D: TRBD1
DNA: TGTGCCAGCAGCTTGAGGACAGGCGAAGCTTTCTTT
CDR3: CASSLRTGEAFF

size: NA
V: TRBV3-1/TRBV3-2
J: TRBJ1-2
D: NA
DNA: TGTGCCAGCAGCCAACGGCCCGCGGTCTCGGGGTATGGCTACACCTTC
CDR3: CASSQRPAVSGYGYTF

size: NA
V: TRBV27
J: TRBJ1-2
D: TRBD1
DNA: TGTGCCAGCAGTTTATACCCAGGGGGGTCTGGCTACACCTTC
CDR3: CASSLYPGGSGYTF

size: NA
V: TRBV7-2
J: TRBJ2-1
D: NA
DNA: TGTGCCAGCAGCGTCGACCAGGGCCTCCGTGAGCAGTTCTTC
CDR3: CASSVDQGLREQFF

size: NA
V: TRBV5-4
J: TRBJ1-6
D: TRBD1
DNA: TGTGCCAGCAGCACACGGGACAGCTATAATTCACCCCTCCACTTT
CDR3: CASSTRDSYNSPLHF

size: NA
V: TRBV25-1
J: TRBJ2-2
D: TRBD2
DNA: TGTGCCAGCAGTGAATTTGTTAGCGGGAGTGCCGGGGAGTTGTTTTTT
CDR3: CASSEFVSGSAGELFF

size: NA
V: TRBV7-8
J: TRBJ2-7
D: TRBD1
DNA: TGTGCCAGCAGCTCGCGACAGGGGGCCGGCTACGAGCAGTACTTC
CDR3: CASSSRQGAGYEQYF

size: NA
V: TRBV7-6
J: TRBJ2-7
D: NA
DNA: TGTGCCAGCAGCCCGGGACCGGGACTCTCCCACGAGCAGTACTTC
CDR3: CASSPGPGLSHEQYF

size: NA
V: TRBV27
J: TRBJ2-3
D: TRBD1
DNA: TGTGCCAGCAGTACACGACAGGGGGCTAAAGATACGCAGTATTTT
CDR3: CASSTRQGAKDTQYF

size: NA
V: TRBV6-5
J: TRBJ1-2
D: NA
DNA: TGTGCCAGCAGTCCACCGGGACTTATTTATGGCTACACCTTC
CDR3: CASSPPGLIYGYTF

size: NA
V: TRBV9
J: TRBJ2-7
D: TRBD1
DNA: TGTGCCAGCAGCGTAGAGGTTATTGGGGGACAGGGTTTCCACGAGCAGTACTTC
CDR3: CASSVEVIGGQGFHEQYF

size: NA
V: TRBV7-9
J: TRBJ1-2
D: TRBD1
DNA: TGTGCCAGCTTTAGGACAGGGTCGCGATACACCTTC
CDR3: CASFRTGSRYTF

size: NA
V: TRBV3-1/TRBV3-2
J: TRBJ1-5
D: TRBD1
DNA: TGTGCCAGCAGCCCCCCCGGACAGGTGAAGGGGGTGGACAATCAGCCCCAGCATTTT
CDR3: CASSPPGQVKGVDNQPQHF

size: once
V: TRBV9
J: TRBJ1-3
D: TRBD1
DNA: TGTGCCAGCAGCAGACAGGGGGCTGGAAACACCATATATTTT
CDR3: CASSRQGAGNTIYF

size: NA
V: TRBV7-6
J: TRBJ2-2
D: TRBD2
DNA: TGTGCCAGCAGCTTAGGAACTAGCGGAGGGGACGGGGAGCTGTTTTTT
CDR3: CASSLGTSGGDGELFF

size: NA
V: TRBV12-3/TRBV12-4
J: TRBJ1-6
D: TRBD1
DNA: TGTGCCAGCGGGACAGTAGGTTCACCCCTCCACTTT
CDR3: CASGTVGSPLHF

size: NA
V: TRBV4-1
J: TRBJ2-3
D: TRBD2
DNA: TGCGCCAGCAGGAGACTAGCGGGGATTTCCACAGATACGCAGTATTTT
CDR3: CASRRLAGISTDTQYF

size: NA
V: TRBV28
J: TRBJ2-3
D: NA
DNA: TGTGCCAGCAGTCTGGCGGTGAGGCCAGATACGCAGTATTTT
CDR3: CASSLAVRPDTQYF

size: NA
V: TRBV4-2
J: TRBJ1-6
D: NA
DNA: TGTGCCAGCAGCCAAGAGCCTGGTTGGACAGCCAATAATTCACCCCTCCACTTT
CDR3: CASSQEPGWTANNSPLHF